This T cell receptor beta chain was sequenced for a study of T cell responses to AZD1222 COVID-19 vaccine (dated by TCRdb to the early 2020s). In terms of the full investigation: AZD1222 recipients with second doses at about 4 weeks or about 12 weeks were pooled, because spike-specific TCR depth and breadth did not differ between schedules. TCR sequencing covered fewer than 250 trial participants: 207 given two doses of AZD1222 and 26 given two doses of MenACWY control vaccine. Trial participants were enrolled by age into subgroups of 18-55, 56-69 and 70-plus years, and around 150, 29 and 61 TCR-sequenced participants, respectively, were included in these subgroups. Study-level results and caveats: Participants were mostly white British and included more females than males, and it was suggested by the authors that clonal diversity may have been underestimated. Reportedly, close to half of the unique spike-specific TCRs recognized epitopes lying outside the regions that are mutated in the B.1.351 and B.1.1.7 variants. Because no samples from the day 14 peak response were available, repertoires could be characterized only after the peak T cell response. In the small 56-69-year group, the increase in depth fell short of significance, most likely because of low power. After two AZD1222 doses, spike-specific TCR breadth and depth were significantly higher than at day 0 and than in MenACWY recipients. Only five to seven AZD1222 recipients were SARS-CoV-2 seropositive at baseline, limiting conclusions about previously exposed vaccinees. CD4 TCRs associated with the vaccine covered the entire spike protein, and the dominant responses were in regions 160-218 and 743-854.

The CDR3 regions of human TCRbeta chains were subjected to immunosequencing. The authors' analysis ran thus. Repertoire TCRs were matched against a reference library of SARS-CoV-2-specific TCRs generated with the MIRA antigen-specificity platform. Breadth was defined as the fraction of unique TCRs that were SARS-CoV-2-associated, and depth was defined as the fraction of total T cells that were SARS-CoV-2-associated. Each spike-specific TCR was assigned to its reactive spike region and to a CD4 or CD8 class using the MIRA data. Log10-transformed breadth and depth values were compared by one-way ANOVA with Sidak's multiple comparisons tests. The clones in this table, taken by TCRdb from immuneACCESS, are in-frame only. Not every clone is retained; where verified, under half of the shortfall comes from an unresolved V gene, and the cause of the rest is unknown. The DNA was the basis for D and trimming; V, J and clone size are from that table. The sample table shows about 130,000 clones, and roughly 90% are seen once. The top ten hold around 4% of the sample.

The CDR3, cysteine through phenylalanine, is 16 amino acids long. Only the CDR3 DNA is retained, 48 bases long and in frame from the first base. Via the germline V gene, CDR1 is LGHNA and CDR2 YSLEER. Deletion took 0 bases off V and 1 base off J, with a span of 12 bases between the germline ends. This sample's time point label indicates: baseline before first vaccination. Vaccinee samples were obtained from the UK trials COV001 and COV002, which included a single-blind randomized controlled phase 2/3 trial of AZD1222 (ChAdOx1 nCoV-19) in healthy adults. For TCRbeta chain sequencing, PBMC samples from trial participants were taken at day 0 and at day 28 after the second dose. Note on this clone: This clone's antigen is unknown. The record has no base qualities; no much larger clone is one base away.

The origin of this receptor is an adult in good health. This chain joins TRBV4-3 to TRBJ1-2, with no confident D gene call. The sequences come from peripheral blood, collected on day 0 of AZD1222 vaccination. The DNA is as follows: TGCGCCAGCAGCCAAGAATACCTGACGATTAACTATGGCTACACCTTC. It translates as CASSQEYLTINYGYTF.